The 17 T cell receptor beta chains reported below all come from one sample, sequenced in a study of blood T cell repertoires in COVID-19. Clones were sequenced by immunoSEQ multiplex PCR, and TCRdb holds only the in-frame ones, with some missing. The sample lists just over 300,000 clones, 70% to 90% occurring once. The sequenced material came from PBMCs or T cells enriched from blood (not recorded which). The receptors were gathered from a man aged 25 to 40 who had recovered from COVID-19.

CDR3 nucleotide sequence: TGTGCCAGCAGCGACGGGACAGGCGGAAACTACGAGCAGTACTTC. Residues: CASSDGTGGNYEQYF. This sequence joins TRBV5-6 and TRBJ2-7; 8 bases are a match to TRBD1. V shed 4 bases, J shed 3 bases, and the junction held 9 bases outside the gene matches. This CDR3 has 15 residues. Germline V lookup: CDR1 SGHDT, CDR2 YYEEEE.

The chain couples TRBV9 to TRBJ1-1; D gene uncertain. V lost 7 bases and J lost 1, with 14 bases in between. This CDR3 is built from 14 residues. Germline CDR1 is SGDLS and CDR2 is YYNGEE. This chain's CDR3 is CASRGWGGNTEAFF. DNA for the CDR3: TGTGCCAGCCGGGGATGGGGTGGGAACACTGAAGCTTTCTTT. Complete variable domain (other parts from reference TRBV9 and TRBJ1-1): DSGVTQTPKHLITATGQRVTLRCSPRSGDLSVYWYQQSLDQGLQFLIQYYNGEERAKGNILERFSAQQFPDLHSELNLSSLELGDSALYFCASRGWGGNTEAFFGQGTRLTVV.

The chain joins TRBV5-1 to TRBJ2-7, with 7 bases identical to TRBD1. The germline CDR1 and CDR2 sequences are SGHRS and YFSETQ. CDR3 size: 13 residues. V dropped 6 bases and J dropped 2; count of bases not matched to a gene: 5. CDR3 residues: CASTRDSPYEQYF. As DNA, the CDR3 is TGCGCCAGCACCAGGGACAGCCCCTACGAGCAGTACTTC.

The chain uses TRBV28 and TRBJ1-2; D perhaps matches TRBD1 (5 bases). The germline CDR1 and CDR2 sequences are MDHEN and SYDVKM. Trimming pared 2 bases from V and 2 bases from J, leaving 9 bases between. The CDR3 consists of 14 residues. CDR3 in amino acids: CASSLGAGNYGYTF. DNA for the CDR3: TGTGCCAGCAGTTTAGGGGCGGGAAACTATGGCTACACCTTC.

V and J are TRBV11-3 and TRBJ2-1, with a weak D call TRBD1 (6 bases). CDR3 length: 16 amino acids. Looked up from germline, CDR1 is SGHNT and CDR2 is YENEEA. Trimming removed 4 bases at V and 6 bases at J, with 19 bases between. The CDR3 DNA reads TGTGCCAGCAGCTCAGGATGGGGGCAGGGTGGCAATGAGCAGTTCTTC. Its translation is CASSSGWGQGGNEQFF.

The rearrangement uses TRBV19 and TRBJ1-5, with D perhaps matching TRBD1 (5 bases). There are 14 residues in the CDR3. Germline CDR1 is LNHDA and CDR2 is SQIVND (reference sequence). The ends were cut back, 8 bases at V and 8 bases at J, with 19 bases in the middle. This CDR3 is CASHNRYPEEPQHF. CDR3 sequence (DNA): TGTGCCAGTCACAACAGGTACCCCGAGGAGCCCCAGCATTTT.

This clone has just a few counts. The rearrangement joins TRBV4-1 to TRBJ2-7; perhaps TRBD1 as D (5 bases). The CDR3 spans 13 residues. Deletions cut 0 bases from V and 7 bases from J, with 10 bases between. Germline V gene sequence: CDR1 MGHRA, CDR2 YSYEKL. In nucleotides, the CDR3 is TGCGCCAGCAGCCAAGAGGGGCTAGGAGAGCAGTACTTC. Encoded protein: CASSQEGLGEQYF.

The chain has TRBV2 and TRBJ1-3, with D uncertain. V gave up 6 bases and J gave up 3 bases, with 9 bases separating them. The CDR3 totals 13 residues. Germline CDR1 and CDR2: SNHLY and FYNNEI. This CDR3 is CASRDRLGNTIYF. The DNA for the CDR3 is TGTGCCAGCAGGGATCGACTTGGAAACACCATATATTTT.

This clone was counted a single time. CDR3 DNA sequence: TGTGCCATCGGCGGGGCCTTTGGTGAGGAGAACACTGAAGCTTTCTTT. It is translated as CAIGGAFGEENTEAFF. This chain links TRBV10-3 with TRBJ1-1; D is perhaps TRBD1 (5 bases). Germline CDR1 reads ENHRY; CDR2 reads SYGVKD. The CDR3 loop spans 16 amino acids. Trimming removed 8 bases from V and 1 base from J, with 20 bases in between.

The rearrangement uses TRBV28 and TRBJ2-1; 13 positions agree with TRBD2. The V segment lost 4 bases and the J segment 8 bases; nucleotides outside the gene matches: 8. The germline CDR1 and CDR2 sequences are MDHEN and SYDVKM. This CDR3 spans 16 amino acids. CDR3 sequence reads: CASSSRLAGGPDEQFF. CDR3 DNA sequence: TGTGCCAGCAGTTCCCGACTAGCGGGGGGCCCGGATGAGCAGTTCTTC. Full variable domain (outside the CDR3, taken from reference TRBV28 and TRBJ2-1): DVKVTQSSRYLVKRTGEKVFLECVQDMDHENMFWYRQDPGLGLRLIYFSYDVKMKEKGDIPEGYSVSREKKERFSLILESASTNQTSMYLCASSSRLAGGPDEQFFGPGTRLTVL.

The chain couples TRBV19 to TRBJ1-1; TRBD1 matches 7 bases. CDR1 and CDR2 (germline): LNHDA, SQIVND (reference sequence). Trimming removed 1 base from V and 2 bases from J; junction bases left unmatched: 19. The CDR3 runs 20 residues. The CDR3 coding sequence is TGTGCCAGTAGTATAGGCTTGAGGAACCGGGACAGCCGTAAAAACACTGAAGCTTTCTTT. Translating gives CASSIGLRNRDSRKNTEAFF.

CDR3 sequence (DNA): TGTGCCAGCAGTTTCCCCGGACTAGCGGGGAGCTCCTACGAGCAGTACTTC. Its protein is CASSFPGLAGSSYEQYF. The gene calls are TRBV28 and TRBJ2-7, with 12 bases aligning to TRBD2. J was trimmed by 0 bases and V by 3 bases; bases with no gene match: 6. Germline CDR1 MDHEN, CDR2 SYDVKM. The CDR3 runs 17 residues.

This clone was detected once. The chain combines TRBV6-5 with TRBJ2-4; D remains ambiguous. CDR3 length equals 15 residues. V dropped 0 bases and J dropped 3 bases, with 9 bases sitting between them. In germline, CDR1 is MNHEY, CDR2 SVGAGI. The CDR3 here is CASSYSKQFKNIQYF. DNA for the CDR3: TGTGCCAGCAGTTACTCGAAACAGTTCAAAAACATTCAGTACTTC.

V and J are TRBV29-1 and TRBJ1-2; D not resolved. Germline V gene data show CDR1 as SQVTM and CDR2 as ANQGSEA. The CDR3 totals 12 residues. With 0 bases removed from V and 5 bases from J, the gap between germline ends came to 7 bases. CDR3 in DNA: TGCAGCGTTGAAGACCTACCATATGGCTACACCTTC. Protein: CSVEDLPYGYTF. Full variable domain (missing parts from reference TRBV29-1 and TRBJ1-2): SAVISQKPSRDICQRGTSLTIQCQVDSQVTMMFWYRQQPGQSLTLIATANQGSEATYESGFVIDKFPISRPNLTFSTLTVSNMSPEDSSIYLCSVEDLPYGYTFGSGTRLTVV.

This chain links TRBV7-8 with TRBJ2-7, with TRBD2 as a possible D gene (5 bases). V lost 6 bases, J lost 1 base, and 16 bases lay in between. CDR3 size: 15 residues. CDR1 and CDR2 from the germline V gene are SGHVS and FQNEAQ. CDR3 region: CASRGGRAASYEQYF. DNA for the CDR3: TGTGCCAGCAGAGGAGGTCGGGCCGCGTCCTACGAGCAGTACTTC.

This clone was seen a single time. The chain employs TRBV5-4 and TRBJ2-3; 8 bases are shared with TRBD2. Germline CDR1 reads SGHNT; CDR2 reads YYREEE (reference sequence). V shed 4 bases and J 2 bases; nucleotides not matched to a gene: 6. The CDR3 length is 15 residues. The CDR3: CASSPGGPITDTQYF. The CDR3 DNA reads TGTGCCAGCAGCCCGGGGGGGCCAATCACAGATACGCAGTATTTT.

The gene calls are TRBV2 and TRBJ2-7; TRBD1 matches at 7 bases. The CDR3 has 14 residues. Germline trimming cut 5 bases from V and 5 bases from J; bases unmatched to any gene: 9. CDR1 and CDR2 (germline): SNHLY, FYNNEI. This chain's CDR3 is CASSPTGTLDEQYF. DNA for the CDR3: TGTGCCAGCAGTCCGACAGGGACCCTAGACGAGCAGTACTTC.